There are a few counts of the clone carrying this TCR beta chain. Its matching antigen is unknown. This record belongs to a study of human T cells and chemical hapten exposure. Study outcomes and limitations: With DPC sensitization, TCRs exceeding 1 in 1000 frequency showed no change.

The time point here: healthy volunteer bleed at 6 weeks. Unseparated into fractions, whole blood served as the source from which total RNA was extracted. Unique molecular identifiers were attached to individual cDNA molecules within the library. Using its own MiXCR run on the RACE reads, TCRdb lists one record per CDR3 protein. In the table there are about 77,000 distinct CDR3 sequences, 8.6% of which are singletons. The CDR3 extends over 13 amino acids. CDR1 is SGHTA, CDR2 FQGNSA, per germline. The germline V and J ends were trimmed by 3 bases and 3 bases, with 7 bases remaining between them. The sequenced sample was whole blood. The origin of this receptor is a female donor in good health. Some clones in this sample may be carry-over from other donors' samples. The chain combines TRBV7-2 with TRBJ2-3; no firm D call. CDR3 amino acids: CASSFERTDTQYF. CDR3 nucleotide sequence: TGTGCCAGCAGCTTTGAGAGAACAGATACGCAGTATTTT.